Below are 14 T cell receptor beta chains sequenced from a single sample in a study of blood T cell repertoires in COVID-19. The table came from immunoSEQ multiplex PCR; TCRdb's copy has only in-frame clones and leaves some out. In the table there are about 20,000 clones, around 86% of which are singletons. Sequencing was carried out using peripheral blood. These receptors were taken from a man aged 45-60 years with active COVID-19.

The chain links TRBV20-1 to TRBJ2-2; TRBD1 matches 10 bases. Trimming at V came to 3 bases and at J to 4 bases, leaving 5 bases not matched to a gene. The CDR3 is made up of 15 amino acids. Per the germline V gene, CDR1 is DFQATT and CDR2 is SNEGSKA (reference sequence). CDR3 amino acids: CSASRTGGITGELFF. The CDR3 DNA reads as TGCAGTGCTAGTCGGACAGGGGGAATCACCGGGGAGCTGTTTTTT.

The rearrangement uses TRBV18 and TRBJ2-3; TRBD1 aligns across 8 bases. This CDR3 region has 15 residues. Germline V lookup: CDR1 KGHSH, CDR2 LQKENI. V lost 6 bases, J lost 5 bases, and 10 bases stayed unmatched. In nucleotides, the CDR3 is TGTGCCAGCTCGCCTTCTCAGGGGGCAAGAGATACGCAGTATTTT. This sequence encodes CASSPSQGARDTQYF.

The chain is built from TRBV5-1 and TRBJ2-1; 7 bases are a match to TRBD1. CDR3 size: 16 residues. Germline V CDR1 and CDR2: SGHRS, YFSETQ. Germline trimming cut 4 bases from V and 3 bases from J; bases unmatched to any gene: 10. The DNA of the CDR3 is TGCGCCAGCAGCCCCTCCGGGACAGCTTACTACAATGAGCAGTTCTTC. Residues: CASSPSGTAYYNEQFF.

The chain carries TRBV6-5 and TRBJ2-5, with 7 bases fitting TRBD2. Trimming removed 6 bases from V and 5 bases from J; junction bases left unmatched: 6. The CDR3 loop spans 13 amino acids. CDR1 is MNHEY, CDR2 SVGAGI, per germline. This CDR3 reads CASRGLGGETQYF. The CDR3 DNA follows: TGTGCCAGCAGGGGACTGGGAGGGGAGACCCAGTACTTC.

This clone has only one observation. The chain uses TRBV4-3 and TRBJ2-3; 12 positions agree with TRBD2. The CDR3 is 19 amino acids. Trimming removed 4 bases from V and 0 bases from J; junction bases left unmatched: 11. The germline gives CDR1 LGHNA, CDR2 YSLEER. In nucleotides, the CDR3 is TGCGCCAGCAGCCCCCTGACTAGCGGGGGATCCTCTAGCACAGATACGCAGTATTTT. This codes for CASSPLTSGGSSSTDTQYF.

This clone was seen just once. J is TRBJ2-7 and V is TRBV27; tentatively, D is TRBD1 (7 bases). V was cut by 3 bases and J by 3 bases, with 12 bases left in between. The germline V gene encodes CDR1 MNHEY and CDR2 SMNVEV (reference sequence). The CDR3 extends over 14 amino acids. CDR3 amino acids: CASSLWQGGYEQYF. The DNA of the CDR3 is TGTGCCAGCAGTTTGTGGCAGGGGGGCTACGAGCAGTACTTC.

The rearrangement joins TRBV19 to TRBJ2-2, with TRBD1 matching 8 bases. The ends lost 5 bases at V and 2 bases at J; junction bases unmatched: 10. Germline V gene lookup returns CDR1 LNHDA and CDR2 SQIVND (reference sequence). CDR3 length equals 17 residues. CDR3 sequence (DNA): TGTGCCAGTAGTTTAGCCGGGACAGGCGTCAACACCGGGGAGCTGTTTTTT. Translation gives CASSLAGTGVNTGELFF.

The chain joins TRBV6-5 to TRBJ2-2; D remains unclear. The CDR3 has 16 residues. Germline V gene lookup returns CDR1 MNHEY and CDR2 SVGAGI. V was trimmed by 0 bases and J by 9 bases, leaving 17 bases between them. The CDR3 is CASSYSMAGARRELFF. The CDR3 DNA follows: TGTGCCAGCAGTTACTCGATGGCTGGAGCGAGGCGGGAGCTGTTTTTT.

V gene TRBV7-9 combines with J gene TRBJ2-5, with D tentatively TRBD2 (5 bases). The CDR3 extends over 15 amino acids. Per germline, CDR1 SEHNR and CDR2 FQNEAQ (reference sequence). V shed 1 base and J shed 1 base, with 10 bases lying between them. This CDR3 is CASSLVTIFQETQYF. In DNA, the CDR3 is TGTGCCAGCAGCTTAGTGACTATCTTCCAAGAGACCCAGTACTTC. Full variable domain (missing parts from reference TRBV7-9 and TRBJ2-5): DTGVSQNPRHKITKRGQNVTFRCDPISEHNRLYWYRQTLGQGPEFLTYFQNEAQLEKSRLLSDRFSAERPKGSFSTLEIQRTEQGDSAMYLCASSLVTIFQETQYFGPGTRLLVL.

J is TRBJ2-1 and V is TRBV11-2; D might be TRBD1 (5 bases). The CDR3 contains 14 residues. V lost 1 base and J lost 8, with 12 bases in between. Per the germline V gene, CDR1 is SGHAT and CDR2 is FQNNGV. CDR3 protein: CASSLGTSVDEQFF. The CDR3 nucleotides are TGTGCCAGCAGCTTAGGGACAAGCGTGGATGAGCAGTTCTTC.

J is TRBJ2-5 and V is TRBV6-1, with TRBD2 identical over 14 bases. Germline CDR1 MNHNS, CDR2 SASEGT. The CDR3 is 17 residues long. Trimming at V came to 1 base and at J to 6 bases, leaving 7 bases not matched to a gene. CDR3 loop: CASSEGLAGGPGQTQYF. For the CDR3, the DNA is TGTGCCAGCAGTGAAGGACTAGCGGGGGGGCCGGGTCAGACCCAGTACTTC.

V usage is TRBV18 and J usage is TRBJ2-6, with 7 bases aligning to TRBD1. Germline values: CDR1 KGHSH, CDR2 LQKENI. The CDR3 has 18 amino acids. After removal of 8 bases from V and 3 bases from J, the junction contained 16 bases not matched to a gene. As DNA, the CDR3 is TGTGCCAGCCTTGGGCCGCAACAGGGGTTATATGGGGCCAACGTCCTGACTTTC. Translated, it gives CASLGPQQGLYGANVLTF.

The V call is TRBV4-3, the J call TRBJ2-1, with TRBD1 matching 8 bases. The CDR3 sequence is 14 residues long. Per germline, CDR1 LGHNA and CDR2 YSLEER. The V and J ends lost 0 bases and 9 bases, in that order; junction bases with no gene match: 4. The CDR3 reads CASSQDRGPSEQFF. In DNA form, the CDR3 reads TGCGCCAGCAGCCAAGACAGGGGGCCGAGTGAGCAGTTCTTC.

The chain links TRBV3-1 (or the pseudogene TRBV3-2) to TRBJ1-6, with D perhaps matching TRBD1 (5 bases). Germline loops: CDR1 LGHDT, CDR2 YNNKEL (reference sequence). V lost 4 bases and J 7 bases, leaving 14 bases between the germline ends. There are 15 residues in the CDR3. CDR3 in amino acids: CASSLGGIGNSPLHF. The CDR3 coding sequence is TGTGCCAGCAGCCTCGGGGGGATCGGGAATTCACCCCTCCACTTT.